The T cell receptor (beta chain) under discussion was sequenced for a study of blood T cell repertoires in COVID-19. Turning to the study itself: COVID-19 samples collected from the United States, Italy and Spain covered acute and convalescent phases.

Repertoires were generated with immunoSEQ multiplex PCR, while TCRdb's copy carries only in-frame clones and drops some. The sample contains more than 300,000 clones, around 87% of which appear only once. Germline CDR1 reads LGHDT; CDR2 reads YNNKEL (reference sequence). Trimming took 0 bases from V and 2 from J, leaving 15 bases between them. This CDR3 contains 17 residues. The sequence was collected from a man aged 40-50 years in a cohort exposed to, infected with or recovered from COVID-19 (not recorded which). The chain carries TRBV3-1 (or the pseudogene TRBV3-2) and TRBJ2-3; a weak D match, TRBD1 (5 bases). Sequenced: PBMCs or T cells enriched from blood (not recorded which). This CDR3 reads CASSQDRGSLITDTQYF. The CDR3 bases are TGTGCCAGCAGCCAAGATAGGGGTAGCCTGATCACAGATACGCAGTATTTT.